The 4 T cell receptor beta chains below all came from one sample that was sequenced in a study of response to subunit inactivated influenza vaccine. TCRdb processed the RT-PCR reads anew with MiXCR; each CDR3 protein has one entry. The table shows hundreds of thousands of distinct CDR3 sequences, with approximately 15% occurring only once. The sequencing here drew on PBMCs from blood, taken approximately 13 days after vaccination. Source of these receptors: a man aged 45-65 years who received an inactivated influenza vaccine.

This sequence joins TRBV7-8 and TRBJ2-1; D gene uncertain. This CDR3 has 15 amino acids. V was clipped by 2 bases and J by 7 bases, with 15 bases between them. Per the germline V gene, CDR1 is SGHVS and CDR2 is FQNEAQ. CDR3 nucleotide sequence: TGTGCCAGCAGCTTAAGGGTCGTAGTGGTGAATGAGCAGTTCTTC. The encoded protein is CASSLRVVVVNEQFF.

This clonotype was counted a few times. The V and J genes are TRBV20-1 and TRBJ1-1; possibly TRBD1 for D (5 bases). The germline V gene encodes CDR1 DFQATT and CDR2 SNEGSKA (reference sequence). CDR3 length: 13 residues. V lost 5 bases, J lost 4 bases, and 14 bases lay in between. CDR3 protein: CSASGLGGTEAFF. DNA of the CDR3: TGCAGTGCTTCAGGGTTGGGAGGCACTGAAGCTTTCTTT.

This chain links TRBV6-2 or TRBV6-3 with TRBJ1-1; D unresolved. V was clipped by 1 base and J by 6 bases, with 6 bases between them. Looked up from germline, CDR1 is MNHEY and CDR2 is SVGEGT. The CDR3 runs 12 residues. CDR3 protein: CASSYFRAEAFF. The CDR3 coding sequence is TGTGCCAGCAGTTACTTTCGAGCTGAAGCTTTCTTT.

This chain uses TRBV6-2 or TRBV6-3 with TRBJ1-2; 8 bases are shared with TRBD1. Germline V gene lookup returns CDR1 MNHEY and CDR2 SVGEGT. Trimming cost V 5 bases and J 6 bases; bases outside gene matches: 8. The CDR3 is 14 residues long. CDR3 residues: CASSDRTGNDGYTF. The CDR3 DNA reads as TGTGCCAGCAGTGACCGGACAGGGAACGATGGCTACACCTTC.